This note documents a single T cell receptor (beta chain) sequence. There is no known antigen for this receptor. No base quality information exists; no much larger clone differs at one position. Other DNA sequences within the sample encode an identical CDR3. TCRbeta CDR3 regions were amplified from genomic DNA by means of the immunoSEQ Assay, a bias-controlled multiplex PCR. Concerning the study's data processing: The number of nucleated cells in each sample was estimated by amplification of reference gene primers within the assay. Sequence reads were collapsed and filtered to measure the absolute abundance of every unique TCRbeta CDR3 rearrangement. For each sample, productive Simpson clonality was calculated by taking the square root of Simpson's diversity index across productive rearrangements. Not all clones reach the TCRdb copy of this immuneACCESS table, which keeps in-frame sequences only. Checked studies attribute under half of the gap to unresolved V genes and leave the rest unexplained. V and J calls and clone size are as listed in that table; D and trimming were resolved from the DNA. Present in this sample are hundreds of thousands of clones, more than 75% of which were seen just once. The top ten clones comprise roughly 6% of the sample.

This entry belongs to a study of blood T cell repertoires in COVID-19 (dated by TCRdb to the early 2020s). Turning to the overall study: Samples covering the acute and convalescent phases of COVID-19 were provided by collaborators in the United States, Italy and Spain. The prospective study material was composed of cDNA or gDNA derived from T cells, B-cell-depleted T cells, or PBMCs. The dataset comprised deeply sampled blood TCRbeta repertoires from subjects exposed to, actively infected with, or recovered from COVID-19. The repertoires were released in a freely available public database meant as a resource for research on the immune response to SARS-CoV-2. Samples were obtained from the ongoing ImmuneRACE study (first 160 participants) and from 1,000 to 1,500 subjects provided by 6 global collaborators. Sample metadata almost always included a de-identified subject ID, COVID-19 status, age in years and sex. Where available, HLA class I and class II types were taken from metadata supplied by the sample provider and were not determined by assay-based typing. What the research found in general, with its limitations: The amount of clinical and demographic metadata varied by source and participant and was provided uncurated.

One collaborating source in Seattle enrolled patients while the patients were actively infected and followed the patients over time throughout the course of disease. Collaborating institutions collected whole blood in K2EDTA tubes following their own protocols. For TCRbeta analysis, collaborators shipped samples as frozen whole blood, isolated PBMCs, or DNA extracted from either of those sample types. Including the terminal cysteine and phenylalanine, the CDR3 comprises 14 residues. Here the CDR3 DNA is all that survives: 42 bases in frame from base 1. V loses 2 bases at its end and J loses 7 bases; junction bases beyond the gene matches: 2. Via the germline V gene, CDR1 is KGHSH and CDR2 LQKENI.

Recombination linked TRBV18 to TRBJ2-7, and 13 junctional nucleotides match TRBD2. Sequencing was done on a sample of peripheral blood. The sequence derives from a woman between 50 and 59 years old with COVID-19, enrolled during active disease. The CDR3 loop reads CASSPGLAGVEQYF. At the DNA level, the sequence is TGTGCCAGCTCACCAGGACTAGCGGGAGTTGAGCAGTACTTC. The variable domain in full, with residues beyond the CDR3 obtained from the reference TRBV18 and TRBJ2-7 genes, is NAGVMQNPRHLVRRRGQEARLRCSPMKGHSHVYWYRQLPEEGLKFMVYLQKENIIDESGMPKERFSAEFPKEGPSILRIQQVVRGDSAAYFCASSPGLAGVEQYFGPGTRLTVT.